This T cell receptor beta chain was captured in a study of shared clonotypes between healthy human individuals. Points from the study as a whole: Among donors, sharing of clonotypes was expected to be affected by sequencing depth.

With V trimmed by 1 base and J by 3 bases, 3 bases remained unmatched. This CDR3 is 15 amino acids long. Germline V CDR1 and CDR2: SGHVS, FQNEAQ. CD45RO-negative, CCR7-selected cells formed the naive CD8 fraction, which excluded terminally differentiated effector memory CD45RA+ cells. A remark on this clone: Its antigen is unknown. The identical CDR3 is also encoded by other nucleotide sequences in the sample.

Repertoires were generated with immunoSEQ multiplex PCR, while TCRdb's copy carries only in-frame clones and drops some. The data show about 2 million clones, with about 95% seen just once and approximately 1.2% held by the top ten. The clonotype comes from a man between 18 and 35 years old in good health. Input material: naive CD8+ T cells sorted from blood. The V and J genes are TRBV7-8 and TRBJ2-7; TRBD1 matches 10 bases. The CDR3 here is CASSLGTGGSYEQYF. CDR3 DNA sequence: TGTGCCAGCAGCTTAGGGACAGGGGGAAGCTACGAGCAGTACTTC.